The rows below give T cell receptor beta chains drawn from one sample of a study of blood T cell repertoires in COVID-19. Profiling relied on immunoSEQ multiplex PCR, and the TCRdb table lists in-frame clones only, not all of them. Here the sample spans roughly 250,000 clones, approximately 82% being singletons. The sample was peripheral blood. These receptors all stem from a man aged 35 to 55 with active or convalescent COVID-19. The CDR3 runs from the conserved cysteine through the conserved F or W. D genes are given only for firm matches. Only part of the rows carry a size: once, few, many, or a class if the clone is expanded.

CDR3nt | CDR3aa | len | j_gene | d_gene | v_gene | abundance
TGTGCCAGCAGCCCAGGGTCGCGTCAGCCCCAGCATTTT | CASSPGSRQPQHF | 13 | TRBJ1-5 | - | TRBV28 | -
TGTGCCAGCCGACTAGCGGGAGGGGCAGATACGCAGTATTTT | CASRLAGGADTQYF | 14 | TRBJ2-3 | TRBD2 | TRBV27 | -
TGCGCCAGCAGTGCAGTTACTGAAGCTTTCTTT | CASSAVTEAFF | 11 | TRBJ1-1 | - | TRBV10-1 | -
TGTGCCAGCAGTTACGGCGGAGCTGGAATGAACACTGAAGCTTTCTTT | CASSYGGAGMNTEAFF | 16 | TRBJ1-1 | - | TRBV6-5 | -
TGTGCCAGCAGCGTATATAGCGGGGGATACAATGAGCAGTTCTTC | CASSVYSGGYNEQFF | 15 | TRBJ2-1 | TRBD2 | TRBV9 | -
TGTGCCAGCAGTTCAGTCGGGGGGCAGGGCTATGGCTACACCTTC | CASSSVGGQGYGYTF | 15 | TRBJ1-2 | - | TRBV28 | -
TGTGCCAGCAGGAGTCGATTAGCAATGGACGAGCAGTACTTC | CASRSRLAMDEQYF | 14 | TRBJ2-7 | - | TRBV2 | -
TGCGCCAGCAGCTTGGAGTTATCGGGGACCTACGAGCAGTACTTC | CASSLELSGTYEQYF | 15 | TRBJ2-7 | - | TRBV5-1 | once
TGTGCCAGCAGCTTAGCAGGGAGAACAGGGGGCAACTATGGCTACACCTTC | CASSLAGRTGGNYGYTF | 17 | TRBJ1-2 | TRBD1 | TRBV7-2 | -
TGCGCCAGCAGAATAGGACTAGCGGGAGCCTTGGGAGATACGCAGTATTTT | CASRIGLAGALGDTQYF | 17 | TRBJ2-3 | TRBD2 | TRBV5-1 | -
TGCGCCAGCAGCCAGGGACAGCGGAACACTGAAGCTTTCTTT | CASSQGQRNTEAFF | 14 | TRBJ1-1 | TRBD1 | TRBV5-1 | -
TGTGCCAGCTCACCACCCACTCCTAACCTCCACAATGAGCAGTTCTTC | CASSPPTPNLHNEQFF | 16 | TRBJ2-1 | - | TRBV18 | -
TGTGCCAGCAGTCCAGACAGGGGGTACTTGAACACTGAAGCTTTCTTT | CASSPDRGYLNTEAFF | 16 | TRBJ1-1 | TRBD1 | TRBV6-2/TRBV6-3 | -
TGTGCCAGCAGTGCCATTAGGGGGGACAGCACTTCCTACGAGCAGTACTTC | CASSAIRGDSTSYEQYF | 17 | TRBJ2-7 | - | TRBV28 | -
TGTGCCAGCAGTCCGACGACAGGGAGGCATGAGCAGTTCTTC | CASSPTTGRHEQFF | 14 | TRBJ2-1 | - | TRBV6-5 | -
TGCGCCAGCAGCCACCCCGGGACTAGCGGACTCGTCGAGAAGCAGTACTTC | CASSHPGTSGLVEKQYF | 17 | TRBJ2-7 | TRBD2 | TRBV4-1 | -
TGTGCCAGCAGCCAAGGGACAGGGAAAATCGCGCAGTATTTT | CASSQGTGKIAQYF | 14 | TRBJ2-3 | TRBD1 | TRBV3-1/TRBV3-2 | -
TGTGCCAGCAGCCCCGAGACTAGCGGGAGAAGGTACAATGAGCAGTTCTTC | CASSPETSGRRYNEQFF | 17 | TRBJ2-1 | TRBD2 | TRBV3-1/TRBV3-2 | -
TGTGCCAGCAGTTACTTTCGAGGCGAGCAGTACTTC | CASSYFRGEQYF | 12 | TRBJ2-7 | - | TRBV6-5 | few
TGCGCCAGCAGCCACCCAGGGGTGTGGGCGGGGGGAAGAAGGGATGGCGGGGAGCTGTTTTTT | CASSHPGVWAGGRRDGGELFF | 21 | TRBJ2-2 | TRBD2 | TRBV4-3 | once
TGTGCCAGCAGTTTAACAGGGGGCGCCGAGCAGTACTTC | CASSLTGGAEQYF | 13 | TRBJ2-7 | TRBD1 | TRBV12-3/TRBV12-4 | -
TGTGCCAGCAGGGACAGGGGGTCCACTGAAGCTTTCTTT | CASRDRGSTEAFF | 13 | TRBJ1-1 | TRBD1 | TRBV6-5 | -
TGTGCCAGCAGGAACCGGGACAGGGCGTACAATGAGCAGTTCTTC | CASRNRDRAYNEQFF | 15 | TRBJ2-1 | - | TRBV21-1 | -
TGTGCCAGCAGTTCCCCCGGACTCACTACGGGGACCCAGTACTTC | CASSSPGLTTGTQYF | 15 | TRBJ2-5 | - | TRBV6-5 | -
TGTGCCAGCTCAGCTGCGTATCAGCCCCAGCATTTT | CASSAAYQPQHF | 12 | TRBJ1-5 | - | TRBV18 | once
TGTGCCAGTAGCCTTCAGGGGCCTGGCGAGCAGTACTTC | CASSLQGPGEQYF | 13 | TRBJ2-7 | - | TRBV19 | once
TGTGCCAGCAGTACCCCGGGACAGGGATTAATTACCATATATTTT | CASSTPGQGLITIYF | 15 | TRBJ1-3 | TRBD1 | TRBV28 | few
TGTGCCAGCAGCTTGGCACAGGACCGTCAGCCCCAGCATTTT | CASSLAQDRQPQHF | 14 | TRBJ1-5 | - | TRBV5-6 | -
TGCGCCAGCAGTCCAGGGCCATGGCTAGTTGCCACCGGGGAGCTGTTTTTT | CASSPGPWLVATGELFF | 17 | TRBJ2-2 | - | TRBV10-2 | -
TGTGCCAGCAGCCGGACTAGCGGGGGGGCGCATGAGCAGTTCTTC | CASSRTSGGAHEQFF | 15 | TRBJ2-1 | TRBD2 | TRBV3-1/TRBV3-2 | -
TGTGCCAGCAGCCCACGACAGGGGAATGGCTACACCTTC | CASSPRQGNGYTF | 13 | TRBJ1-2 | TRBD1 | TRBV14 | -
TGTGCCAGCAGTGTCAACTCGGGAGAAGGCTACGAGCAGTACTTC | CASSVNSGEGYEQYF | 15 | TRBJ2-7 | - | TRBV6-4 | once
TGCGCCAGCAGCTTCTCGAGCGGGGGGGCAGATACGCAGTATTTT | CASSFSSGGADTQYF | 15 | TRBJ2-3 | TRBD2 | TRBV5-1 | -
TGTGCCAGCACAGGGACAACTGGAAACACCATATATTTT | CASTGTTGNTIYF | 13 | TRBJ1-3 | - | TRBV25-1 | -
TGTGCCAGCAGCGACAGTGCGACTTATAGCAATCAGCCCCAGCATTTT | CASSDSATYSNQPQHF | 16 | TRBJ1-5 | - | TRBV7-2 | -
TGTGCCAGCAGCTCGGCGCGCGGGAGCTCTGGAAACACCATATATTTT | CASSSARGSSGNTIYF | 16 | TRBJ1-3 | - | TRBV5-4 | -
TGTGCCAGCAGCAGCCGCGGTGTCCTAAGTGGGACTGAAGCTTTCTTT | CASSSRGVLSGTEAFF | 16 | TRBJ1-1 | - | TRBV11-2 | -
TGTGCCTCGAGGGAGCCAACTAATGAAAAACTGTTTTTT | CASREPTNEKLFF | 13 | TRBJ1-4 | - | TRBV6-5 | -
TGTGCCAGCAGCTTATCGGCGGGGCTGGTAGATACGCAGTATTTT | CASSLSAGLVDTQYF | 15 | TRBJ2-3 | - | TRBV7-9 | -
TGTGCCAGCAGCCTAGCGGGGGGGCCCTACGAGCAGTACTTC | CASSLAGGPYEQYF | 14 | TRBJ2-7 | TRBD2 | TRBV7-2 | once